The TCR beta chain described here comes from a study of blood T cell repertoires in COVID-19. Across the study: Samples taken during acute and convalescent COVID-19 were collected in the United States, Italy and Spain. T cells, B-cell-depleted T cells, or PBMCs provided the cDNA or gDNA that served as material.

Germline V gene lookup returns CDR1 LNHDA and CDR2 SQIVND (reference sequence). The CDR3 runs 15 residues. The V and J ends lost 1 base and 7 bases, in that order; junction bases with no gene match: 2. Per the original methods: For nucleated cells, counts were estimated from reference gene primer amplification. Profiling relied on immunoSEQ multiplex PCR, and the TCRdb table lists in-frame clones only, not all of them. V and J calls and clone size are given by that table; D and trimming were obtained from the DNA. The data contain fewer than 500,000 clones, about nine tenths of them singletons. The sample comprised peripheral blood. This receptor was identified in a woman aged 25 to 45 with active or convalescent COVID-19. This chain uses TRBV19 with TRBJ1-4; TRBD1 agrees at 11 bases. CDR3 residues: CASSIVGTGGEKLFF. The CDR3 DNA reads as TGTGCCAGTAGTATAGTAGGGACAGGGGGTGAAAAACTGTTTTTT. Looking up the rest from reference TRBV19 and TRBJ1-4 gives the full variable domain: DGGITQSPKYLFRKEGQNVTLSCEQNLNHDAMYWYRQDPGQGLRLIYYSQIVNDFQKGDIAEGYSVSREKKESFPLTVTSAQKNPTAFYLCASSIVGTGGEKLFFGSGTQLSVL.